A single sample gave rise to the 27 T cell receptor beta chains below, sequenced in a study of Graves' ophthalmopathy and Graves' hyperthyroidism. Transcripts of RNA were the source for amplifying TCR beta CDR3 regions. First-round RT-PCR used HTBI primers; second-round multiplex PCR followed. TCRdb analysed the multiplex PCR reads with MiXCR anew, one entry per CDR3 protein. The table includes 600,000 to 950,000 distinct CDR3 sequences, approximately 40% detected once. Material for sequencing was peripheral blood. These TCRs come from an adult man with Graves' ophthalmopathy.

This clonotype came up a few times. The gene calls are TRBV7-9 and TRBJ2-7; the D gene is possibly TRBD2 (7 bases). CDR1 and CDR2 from the germline V gene are SEHNR and FQNEAQ (reference sequence). The CDR3 has 15 amino acids. The V and J ends lost 3 bases and 6 bases respectively, with 18 bases between them. DNA of the CDR3: TGTGCCAGCAGCTTGATTAACAGGGAGGGTTCCGAGCAGTACTTC. Its translation is CASSLINREGSEQYF.

This clonotype was observed at least ten times. The V call is TRBV7-9, the J call TRBJ2-7; D gene unclear. The CDR3 loop spans 12 amino acids. Germline V gives CDR1 SEHNR, CDR2 FQNEAQ (reference sequence). The ends were cut back, 3 bases at V and 7 bases at J, with 10 bases in the middle. The CDR3 spells CASSFVMGEQYF. CDR3 sequence (DNA): TGTGCCAGCAGCTTTGTCATGGGGGAGCAGTACTTC.

A few counts support this clonotype. The chain employs TRBV19 and TRBJ1-2; TRBD1 agrees at 8 bases. The CDR3 runs to 16 residues. Per the germline V gene, CDR1 is LNHDA and CDR2 is SQIVND (reference sequence). V shed 3 bases, J shed 5 bases, and the junction held 11 bases outside the gene matches. In DNA form, the CDR3 reads TGTGCCAGTAGTATCACGGGGACAGGCCCATCTTATGGCTACACCTTC. Translating gives CASSITGTGPSYGYTF.

The V call is TRBV2, the J call TRBJ2-7, with 11 bases aligning to TRBD2. The trim removed 7 bases at V and 3 bases at J, leaving 11 bases unmatched. The CDR3 has 16 residues. Germline V lookup: CDR1 SNHLY, CDR2 FYNNEI. CDR3 region: CASKLEPGLAVYEQYF. CDR3 sequence (DNA): TGTGCCAGCAAATTAGAGCCGGGACTAGCGGTCTACGAGCAGTACTTC.

This clonotype was detected only a few times. J is TRBJ2-7 and V is TRBV13; perhaps TRBD1 as D (5 bases). The length of the CDR3 is 14 residues. The V and J ends lost 5 bases and 0 bases respectively, with 11 bases between them. The germline V gene encodes CDR1 PRHDT and CDR2 FYEKMQ (reference sequence). CDR3 region: CASSPSDSSYEQYF. As DNA, the CDR3 is TGTGCCAGCAGCCCCAGCGACAGCTCCTACGAGCAGTACTTC.

A few counts support this clonotype. The chain's CDR3 is CASSQWQDMNTEAFF. CDR3 DNA: TGTGCCAGCAGCCAATGGCAAGACATGAACACTGAAGCTTTCTTT. This chain uses TRBV7-9 with TRBJ1-1, with D hard to call. With 5 bases removed from V and 0 bases from J, the gap between germline ends came to 13 bases. The V gene's germline CDR1 is SEHNR and CDR2 FQNEAQ (reference sequence). This CDR3 is built from 15 residues.

The chain combines TRBV11-2 with TRBJ2-7; D is unclear. Germline lookup yields CDR1 SGHAT and CDR2 FQNNGV. CDR3 length: 14 residues. V lost 6 bases and J lost 3, with 15 bases in between. The CDR3: CASSYQRQDYEQYF. The CDR3 nucleotides read TGTGCCAGCAGTTACCAGCGACAAGACTACGAGCAGTACTTC.

This chain uses TRBV7-2 with TRBJ2-5, with TRBD1 matching 8 bases. Unmatched junction bases numbered 18, after V lost 6 bases and J lost 3 bases. The CDR3 totals 18 residues. Germline-derived CDR1 and CDR2 are SGHTA and FQGNSA. CDR3 sequence reads: CASSHARWGRGREETQYF. CDR3 bases: TGTGCCAGCAGTCATGCACGTTGGGGCAGGGGGCGCGAAGAGACCCAGTACTTC.

This clonotype was seen many times. V gene TRBV14 combines with J gene TRBJ1-6; TRBD1 aligns across 7 bases. V lost 3 bases to trimming and J lost 11 bases; unmatched junction nucleotides: 4. CDR1 and CDR2 (germline): SGHDN, FVKESK. This CDR3 is built from 13 residues. CDR3 region: CASSQSTGTPLHF. Written as DNA, the CDR3 is TGTGCCAGCAGCCAGTCGACAGGGACACCCCTCCACTTT. Using reference TRBV14 and TRBJ1-6 for the parts outside the CDR3, the full variable domain is EAGVTQFPSHSVIEKGQTVTLRCDPISGHDNLYWYRRVMGKEIKFLLHFVKESKQDESGMPNNRFLAERTGGTYSTLKVQPAELEDSGVYFCASSQSTGTPLHFGNGTRLTVT.

This chain joins TRBV29-1 and TRBJ1-3; maybe TRBD1 (6 bases). This CDR3 has 15 residues. The germline gives CDR1 SQVTM, CDR2 ANQGSEA. V was trimmed by 6 bases and J by 4 bases, leaving 19 bases between them. This CDR3 reads CSVRETGARGNTIYF. The CDR3 DNA sequence: TGCAGCGTACGAGAAACGGGGGCCAGGGGAAACACCATATATTTT.

The chain links TRBV10-3 to TRBJ1-1; perhaps TRBD1 as D (6 bases). V was trimmed by 3 bases and J by 8 bases, leaving 13 bases between them. Germline CDR1 reads ENHRY; CDR2 reads SYGVKD. The length of the CDR3 is 13 residues. The CDR3 loop is CAISDGQFDEAFF. Written as DNA, the CDR3 is TGTGCCATCAGTGACGGACAGTTTGACGAAGCTTTCTTT.

Ten or more counts support this clonotype. CDR3 sequence: CAIKPNVAGINQYF. The CDR3 coding sequence is TGTGCCATCAAACCGAATGTCGCAGGGATAAACCAGTACTTC. The V and J genes are TRBV10-3 and TRBJ2-5, with D possibly TRBD1 on 5 matching bases. The CDR3 has 14 residues. Germline V gene lookup returns CDR1 ENHRY and CDR2 SYGVKD. The V gene lost 7 bases and the J gene lost 10 bases, with 22 bases spanning the gap.

The sample holds a few counts of this clonotype. A junction end diverges from the germline sequence, so it may reflect a read error. V usage is TRBV24-1 and J usage is TRBJ1-5; 9 nucleotides line up with TRBD1. Germline V gene sequence: CDR1 KGHDR, CDR2 SFDVKD. There are 16 residues in the CDR3. The CDR3 nucleotides read TGTGCCAGCAGTTACCCTCTACAGGGGGCTGGGCAGCCCCAGCATTTT. Translating it yields CASSYPLQGAGQPQHF.

As concerns this clonotype: The conserved final phenylalanine or tryptophan is absent from the CDR3, which likely points to a read error. Because the CDR3's place on the DNA is in doubt, the DNA is left out and the CDR3 is given as listed by TCRdb. This chain connects TRBV29-1 to TRBJ1-3; the table's D gene call, TRBD1, was not cross checked with the DNA. Germline CDR1 is SQVTM and CDR2 is ANQGSEA. The CDR3 is 9 amino acids long, termini counted. This CDR3 is CSVGVTGQT.

The count of this clonotype is one. Mismatch with germline at one junction end may stem from a read error. The chain recombines TRBV10-3 with TRBJ2-7, with D maybe TRBD2 (7 bases). The CDR3 runs to 14 residues. Germline CDR1 is ENHRY and CDR2 is SYGVKD. CDR3 coding DNA: TGTGCCGTCAGTGAGGGGGGAGGGGAGGACGAGCAGTGCTTC. Translated: CAVSEGGGEDEQCF.

There are a few counts of this clonotype. Here the CDR3 DNA reads TGTGCCAGCAGGGTAGCGGGAGTTGACACCGGGGAGCTGTTTTTT. This gives the protein CASRVAGVDTGELFF. This chain connects TRBV7-9 to TRBJ2-2, with TRBD2 matching 9 bases. The germline V gene encodes CDR1 SEHNR and CDR2 FQNEAQ (reference sequence). The CDR3 is made up of 15 amino acids. J was trimmed by 3 bases and V by 6 bases; bases with no gene match: 5. The whole variable domain, filled in from reference TRBV7-9 and TRBJ2-2, reads DTGVSQNPRHKITKRGQNVTFRCDPISEHNRLYWYRQTLGQGPEFLTYFQNEAQLEKSRLLSDRFSAERPKGSFSTLEIQRTEQGDSAMYLCASRVAGVDTGELFFGEGSRLTVL.

This clonotype was found once. The chain combines TRBV28 with TRBJ2-7; 10 positions agree with TRBD1. This CDR3 is 15 amino acids long. CDR1 MDHEN and CDR2 SYDVKM come from the germline V gene. Trimming took 7 bases from V and 4 from J; bases not matched to a gene: 10. The CDR3 is CASNALRTGGYEQYF. In DNA, the CDR3 is TGTGCCAGCAACGCCCTCAGGACAGGGGGTTACGAGCAGTACTTC.

The gene calls are TRBV7-9 and TRBJ2-7; possibly TRBD1 for D (5 bases). This CDR3 has 15 residues. CDR1 is SEHNR, CDR2 FQNEAQ, per germline (reference sequence). V was trimmed by 1 base and J by 5 bases, leaving 15 bases between them. The chain's CDR3 is CASSLVSQGSHEQYF. CDR3 sequence (DNA): TGTGCCAGCAGCTTAGTCTCTCAGGGTTCCCACGAGCAGTACTTC.

This clonotype was counted many times. The rearrangement joins TRBV10-2 to TRBJ2-6, with TRBD1 matching over 7 bases. CDR1 and CDR2 (germline): WSHSY, SAAADI. The CDR3 totals 15 residues. J gave up 4 bases and V 6 bases, and 6 bases lay outside the gene matches. The CDR3: CASRPGGSGANVLTF. For the CDR3, the DNA is TGCGCCAGCAGGCCAGGGGGAAGCGGGGCCAACGTCCTGACTTTC.

The V gene is TRBV10-3, the J gene TRBJ1-6, with 9 bases identical to TRBD1. This CDR3 region has 14 residues. With 6 bases clipped from V and 8 bases from J, the junction kept 5 bases outside the gene matches. From germline, CDR1 is ENHRY and CDR2 SYGVKD. For the CDR3, the DNA is TGTGCCATCAGCGGGACAGGGAGGGATTCACCCCTCCACTTT. It codes for CAISGTGRDSPLHF.

This clonotype was counted a few times. V and J are TRBV19 and TRBJ1-1; D perhaps matches TRBD1 (5 bases). Trimming shortened V by 9 bases and J by 6 bases, and 8 bases separated the two germline ends. Germline CDR1 and CDR2: LNHDA and SQIVND (reference sequence). This CDR3 contains 10 residues. The CDR3 reads CASGGSEAFF. For the CDR3, the DNA is TGTGCCAGCGGGGGGTCTGAAGCTTTCTTT.

V gene TRBV4-2 combines with J gene TRBJ2-7, with 8 bases identical to TRBD2. V gave up 4 bases and J gave up 0 bases; unmatched junction bases: 8. Germline CDR1 and CDR2: LGHNA and YNFKEQ. The CDR3 totals 16 residues. CDR3 sequence (DNA): TGTGCCAGCAGCCCTACCCAGCGGGAGAGCTCCTACGAGCAGTACTTC. Its protein is CASSPTQRESSYEQYF.

This chain uses TRBV10-3 with TRBJ1-6; 10 bases agree with TRBD1. This CDR3 is 15 amino acids long. Germline CDR1 is ENHRY and CDR2 is SYGVKD. V lost 4 bases to trimming and J lost 8 bases; unmatched junction nucleotides: 5. The CDR3 DNA sequence: TGTGCCATCAGTGCACTGACAGGGGGCCATTCACCCCTCCACTTT. Residues: CAISALTGGHSPLHF.

This clonotype was counted only a few times. This chain links TRBV29-1 with TRBJ1-2, with a tentative D call TRBD1 (6 bases). Germline V CDR1 and CDR2: SQVTM, ANQGSEA. This CDR3 region has 11 residues. Trimming left V 8 bases short and J 6 bases short, with 13 bases between. For the CDR3, the DNA is TGCAGCTTACCGGGGGCGGATGGCTACACCTTC. Translated: CSLPGADGYTF.

The chain carries TRBV25-1 and TRBJ1-1, with TRBD1 as a possible D gene (5 bases). Germline lookup yields CDR1 MGHDK and CDR2 SYGVNS. V was trimmed by 6 bases and J by 7 bases, leaving 15 bases between them. The CDR3 length is 13 residues. The CDR3 protein is CASSQGPSGEAFF. The DNA of the CDR3 is TGTGCCAGCAGCCAGGGTCCTTCGGGTGAAGCTTTCTTT.

This clonotype has at least ten counts. The genes are TRBV2 and TRBJ1-1; D gene ambiguous. V was trimmed by 8 bases and J by 1 base, leaving 11 bases between them. CDR3 length: 13 amino acids. Germline values: CDR1 SNHLY, CDR2 FYNNEI. Here the CDR3 DNA reads TGTGCCAGCGAGGCAGGCGGGAACACTGAAGCTTTCTTT. As protein: CASEAGGNTEAFF.

In its sample, this clonotype was seen a few times. The V call is TRBV12-3 or TRBV12-4, the J call TRBJ1-1; D gene ambiguous. Deletions cut 2 bases from V and 2 bases from J, with 6 bases between. The CDR3 covers 13 residues. CDR3 sequence reads: CASSLFANTEAFF. In DNA, the CDR3 is TGTGCCAGCAGTTTATTCGCTAACACTGAAGCTTTCTTT.